Described below is a single TCR beta chain sequence and its context. The antigen is undetermined. The CDR3 loop spans 19 amino acids. The germline CDR1 and CDR2 sequences are MNHEY and SMNVEV (reference sequence). V lost 0 bases and J lost 1; bases outside the gene matches: 7. Assay used: immunoSEQ multiplex PCR; TCRdb lists only in-frame clones, some missing. The table shows roughly 62,000 clones, with roughly 84% occurring only once. This specimen belongs to a study of OX40 agonist ivuxolimab in advanced cancers. Study in general: Earlier treatment with anti-PD-1, anti-PD-L1 or anti-CTLA-4 was permitted, and about 40% had received some.

Study-level findings and limits: CD4+ and CD8+ T cells in blood underwent clonal expansion by week 6 at 0.1 to 3.0 mg/kg. Among the lowest peripheral clonal expansion occurred in 0.1-3.0 mg/kg partial responders.

Blood was sampled at baseline, cycle 4 day 1, and cycle 7 day 1. V and J are TRBV27 and TRBJ2-2; 11 bases line up with TRBD2. The sequencing here drew on CD4+ or CD8+ T cells sorted from blood, taken in a trial of the OX40 agonist ivuxolimab. The sequence was obtained from an adult with an advanced solid tumor such as melanoma, head and neck, liver or kidney cancer. The CDR3 nucleotides are TGTGCCAGCAGTTTATCTAGGCTAGCGGGAGGATTGAACACCGGGGAGCTGTTTTTT. Translated: CASSLSRLAGGLNTGELFF.